This record covers a single T cell receptor (beta chain). The data belong to a study of shared T cell receptors in the human thymus. Generated by immunoSEQ multiplex PCR, the TCRdb table keeps only in-frame clones and is missing some. The table has about 540,000 clones, 70% to 80% seen once; the top ten hold less than 0.015%. V was trimmed by 0 bases and J by 4 bases, leaving 18 bases between them. CDR1 is SGHDN, CDR2 FVKESK, per germline. This CDR3 region has 17 residues. These data were likewise used in another study, on human thymus T cells. As that report states: Related studies found that unrelated individuals share highly overlapping thymic repertoires.

The genes are TRBV14 and TRBJ1-2; D is undetermined. Material: thymocytes. The TCR originated in a boy under two years old with a congenital heart defect. For the CDR3, the DNA is TGTGCCAGCAGCCAAGAAGGCCCTTTGGCCAGGATCTATGGCTACACCTTC. Protein sequence: CASSQEGPLARIYGYTF.